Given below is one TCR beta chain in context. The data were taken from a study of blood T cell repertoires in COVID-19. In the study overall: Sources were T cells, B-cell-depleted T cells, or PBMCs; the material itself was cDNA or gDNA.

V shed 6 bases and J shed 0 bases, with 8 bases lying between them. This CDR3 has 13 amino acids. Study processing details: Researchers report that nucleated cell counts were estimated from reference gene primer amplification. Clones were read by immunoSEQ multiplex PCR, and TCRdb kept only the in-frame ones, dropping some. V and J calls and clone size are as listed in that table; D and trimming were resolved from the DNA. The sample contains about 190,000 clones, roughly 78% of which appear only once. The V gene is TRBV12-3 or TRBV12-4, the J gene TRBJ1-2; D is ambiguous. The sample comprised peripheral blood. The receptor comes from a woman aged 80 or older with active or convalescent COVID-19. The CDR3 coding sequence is TGTGCCAGCAGCATCGGTACTAACTATGGCTACACCTTC. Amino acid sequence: CASSIGTNYGYTF.